The clone carrying this TCR beta chain was observed many times. Trimming took off 6 bases at V and 2 bases at J, with 7 bases between the two ends. The V gene's germline CDR1 is DFQATT and CDR2 SNEGSKA (reference sequence). The CDR3 consists of 11 residues. This sample was taken from a study of neurological immune-mediated disorders. Each CDR3 protein is one row after TCRdb ran MiXCR on the 5' RACE reads. The repertoire holds under 70,000 distinct CDR3 sequences, 2.5% to 3.5% seen once, with roughly 5.2% in the top ten. This TCR came from a woman aged 45 to 65 with multiple sclerosis. Sequenced sample: PBMCs. The chain is built from TRBV20-1 and TRBJ1-2; unclear D gene. CDR3: CSATPNYGYTF. CDR3 bases: TGCAGTGCAACTCCAAACTATGGCTACACCTTC.